This T cell receptor (beta chain) came from a study of molecular identifiers for immune sequencing clone quantification. Findings and limits, study-wide: Highly expanded clone sizes could be underestimated by identical TCR molecules sharing a barcode. Among effectors, clones above 20 RNA copies held over 97% of molecules; among naive cells, under 1%.

TCRdb re-derived calls from the PCR reads in MiXCR, one entry per CDR3 protein. Of roughly 40,000 distinct CDR3 sequences detected, approximately 18% appear once; the ten largest clones hold roughly 7%. Naive CD8 T cells, phenotype CD8+CD4-CCR7+CD45RA+, were sorted. This clonotype was seen many times. Its antigen is not known. The CDR3 sequence is 17 residues long. J lost 6 bases, V lost 5 bases, and 7 bases had no gene match. Germline lookup yields CDR1 SEHNR and CDR2 FQNEAQ (reference sequence). This receptor was identified in a human donor in good health. Some libraries in this study had Jurkat cell RNA spiked in. The source material was naive CD8+ T cells from blood, with Jurkat cell RNA spiked in. Subset noted: FACS-sorted CD8+CD4-CCR7+CD45RA+ naive T cells. The J gene is TRBJ2-1, the V gene TRBV7-9; TRBD2 matches at 16 bases. In DNA, the CDR3 is TGTGCCAGCAGCGGAGGAGGGACTAGCGGGAGGGCCAATGAGCAGTTCTTC. It is translated as CASSGGGTSGRANEQFF.